These 9 T cell receptor beta chains were all obtained from the same sample, sequenced in a study of T cell changes during pregnancy in multiple sclerosis (dated by TCRdb to about 2019). The library was prepared using the immunoSEQ multiplex PCR assay. Drawn from immuneACCESS, this table holds only the in-frame rearrangements with V and J called that TCRdb kept. Clones are partly lost; checked studies trace under half to an unresolved V gene and leave the rest unexplained. For this sample there are approximately 34,000 clones; 93% appear just once. The top ten clonotypes cover roughly 0.4% of the sample. The sample in question was CD4+ T cells from peripheral blood mononuclear cells, obtained in the second trimester of pregnancy. The receptors originated from a female donor with multiple sclerosis, enrolled in a pregnancy study.

V usage is TRBV7-9 and J usage is TRBJ2-5, with D possibly matching TRBD1 (6 bases). Germline CDR1 and CDR2: SEHNR and FQNEAQ (reference sequence). This CDR3 comprises 15 residues. Trimming took 2 bases from V and 3 from J, leaving 13 bases between them. CDR3 protein: CASSLNGWTEETQYF. CDR3 nucleotide sequence: TGTGCCAGCAGCTTAAACGGCTGGACAGAAGAGACCCAGTACTTC.

The V call is TRBV5-4, the J call TRBJ2-7, with 8 bases that match TRBD2. V trimming: 4 bases; J trimming: 6 bases; junction bases outside the gene matches: 9. Germline assignment: CDR1 SGHNT and CDR2 YYREEE (reference sequence). This CDR3 region has 14 residues. The CDR3 protein is CASSTRGGNREQYF. CDR3 in DNA: TGTGCCAGCAGCACCCGGGGGGGGAATCGCGAGCAGTACTTC.

The chain recombines TRBV18 with TRBJ1-3, with 8 nucleotides matching TRBD1. J gave up 3 bases and V 4 bases, and 5 bases lay outside the gene matches. CDR3 size: 15 residues. In germline, CDR1 is KGHSH, CDR2 LQKENI. In DNA form, the CDR3 reads TGTGCCAGCTCACTTGGGACAGGTGGTGGAAACACCATATATTTT. This translates into CASSLGTGGGNTIYF.

This rearrangement joins TRBV30 to TRBJ2-1; no clear D. The germline V gene encodes CDR1 GTSNPN and CDR2 SVGIG (reference sequence). This CDR3 is built from 14 residues. V was trimmed by 1 base and J by 1 base, leaving 8 bases between them. CDR3 sequence: CAWSAGISYNEQFF. CDR3 DNA sequence: TGTGCCTGGAGTGCGGGTATTTCCTACAATGAGCAGTTCTTC.

The V and J genes are TRBV5-1 and TRBJ2-5, with 7 bases fitting TRBD2. The trim removed 4 bases at V and 5 bases at J, leaving 8 bases unmatched. Germline values: CDR1 SGHRS, CDR2 YFSETQ. The CDR3 is made up of 14 amino acids. The CDR3 loop reads CASSPQTSAETQYF. The CDR3 nucleotides read TGCGCCAGCAGCCCCCAAACTAGCGCGGAGACCCAGTACTTC.

The chain employs TRBV6-5 and TRBJ2-7; tentative D call: TRBD2 (5 bases). Germline V gives CDR1 MNHEY, CDR2 SVGAGI. The V end lost 0 bases, the J end lost 0 bases, and 12 bases lay between the germline ends. This CDR3 region has 16 residues. The CDR3 sequence is CASSYSGLAGSYEQYF. The CDR3 nucleotides are TGTGCCAGCAGTTACTCTGGGCTAGCAGGCTCCTACGAGCAGTACTTC.

The genes are TRBV6-6 and TRBJ2-5; D is possibly TRBD1 (5 bases). CDR1 and CDR2 from the germline V gene are MNHNY and SVGAGI (reference sequence). V dropped 4 bases and J dropped 1 base, with 10 bases sitting between them. There are 14 residues in the CDR3. The CDR3 coding sequence is TGTGCCAGCAGTTCCCATCAGGGCCAAGAGACCCAGTACTTC. This sequence encodes CASSSHQGQETQYF.

The chain has TRBV30 and TRBJ1-5; weak D call: TRBD1 (5 bases). This CDR3 has 22 residues. V gave up 4 bases and J gave up 1 base, with 35 bases separating them. CDR1 is GTSNPN and CDR2 is SVGIG in the germline V gene (reference sequence). The CDR3 spells CAWMGRGDCLLGPIVSNQPQHF. CDR3 in DNA: TGTGCCTGGATGGGTCGAGGGGACTGCTTGCTCGGCCCGATCGTCAGCAATCAGCCCCAGCATTTT.

The chain recombines TRBV4-1 with TRBJ2-1; 9 bases align to TRBD2. This CDR3 contains 17 residues. The J segment lost 7 bases and the V segment lost 0 bases, leaving 10 bases of the junction unmatched. Per germline, CDR1 MGHRA and CDR2 YSYEKL. The CDR3 DNA reads as TGCGCCAGCAGCCAAGACCGTCTCGCGGGAGGGAGAAATGAGCAGTTCTTC. Its protein product is CASSQDRLAGGRNEQFF.